This T cell receptor beta chain originates from a study of metastatic and nonmetastatic thyroid tumors. About the study: Both malignant and benign thyroid patients supplied peripheral blood and tumor or nodule tissue samples, across which the repertoires of these patients were then compared.

In the case of this clone: This may arise from a read error, as a much more abundant clone is one base away.

There are 14 residues in the CDR3. Germline V gene data show CDR1 as SQVTM and CDR2 as ANQGSEA. Between the trimmed V and J ends, which lost 5 bases and 4 bases, there was a span of 16 bases. Ahead of thyroid surgery, no patient had received treatment of any kind. TCRdb redid the clone calls on the PCR reads using MiXCR. The table records tens of thousands of clones, less than 25% of them present only once. The gene calls are TRBV29-1 and TRBJ2-3; D possibly uses TRBD1 or TRBD2 (6 bases each). Sequences were obtained from blood. This TCR was recovered from a female donor with papillary thyroid cancer or a benign thyroid nodule (not recorded which). Some clones in this sample may be carry-over from other donors' samples. DNA for the CDR3: TGCAGCGTTCTTGTCGGAAGGGGGGCAGATACGCAGTATTTT. Protein product: CSVLVGRGADTQYF.